Each of the 6 T cell receptor beta chains below was sequenced from the same sample in a study of blood T cells in healthy people across ages. Then a second PCR, running about 6 to 11 cycles, was carried out with a sample-barcoded 5' primer and a J-beta primer mix. TCRdb used MiXCR to reprocess the 5' RACE reads, holding one entry per CDR3 protein. The sample lists roughly 1,000,000 distinct CDR3 sequences; approximately 25% were seen once. The sample was also linked to a second study, of T cells of mothers and their children.

Input material: blood. These receptors originate from a girl aged 2 to 10 in good health.

The chain uses TRBV6-5 and TRBJ1-1; 7 bases match TRBD1. V lost 8 bases, J lost 4 bases, and 4 bases stayed unmatched. The CDR3 sequence is 12 residues long. Germline loops: CDR1 MNHEY, CDR2 SVGAGI. CDR3 nucleotide sequence: TGTGCCAGCCAGGGACAGATCACTGAAGCTTTCTTT. Translation: CASQGQITEAFF.

The chain couples TRBV2 to TRBJ1-5; D is ambiguous. CDR1 is SNHLY, CDR2 FYNNEI, per germline. The CDR3 length is 14 residues. V was clipped by 7 bases and J by 0 bases, with 10 bases between them. In DNA form, the CDR3 reads TGTGCCAGCAAGGGCCGGGTTAGCAATCAGCCCCAGCATTTT. Residues: CASKGRVSNQPQHF.

This clonotype showed up just a few times. The V and J genes are TRBV6-6 and TRBJ2-7, with unresolved D. The CDR3 loop spans 13 amino acids. CDR1 and CDR2 (germline): MNHNY, SVGAGI (reference sequence). The V gene lost 2 bases and the J gene lost 2 bases, with 7 bases spanning the gap. Here the CDR3 DNA reads TGTGCCAGCAGTTACGCCGGAACCTACGAGCAGTACTTC. Its protein product is CASSYAGTYEQYF.

V usage is TRBV20-1 and J usage is TRBJ2-1, with 9 nucleotides matching TRBD2. Germline assignment: CDR1 DFQATT and CDR2 SNEGSKA (reference sequence). J lost 4 bases, V lost 2 bases, and 9 bases had no gene match. The length of the CDR3 is 16 residues. CDR3 sequence (DNA): TGCAGTGCTAGAATAGCGGGAGAACCTCTTTACAATGAGCAGTTCTTC. Translating gives CSARIAGEPLYNEQFF.

The chain is built from TRBV5-1 and TRBJ2-1; D could derive from TRBD1 or TRBD2 (6 bases each). The CDR3 loop spans 14 amino acids. Germline V gene lookup returns CDR1 SGHRS and CDR2 YFSETQ. Deletions cut 5 bases from V and 4 bases from J, with 13 bases between. The CDR3 sequence is CASRPEGVYNEQFF. CDR3 bases: TGCGCCAGCAGGCCGGAGGGGGTGTACAATGAGCAGTTCTTC.

The chain is built from TRBV12-5 and TRBJ2-5; 8 nucleotides agree with TRBD1. V lost 5 bases to trimming and J lost 5 bases; unmatched junction nucleotides: 10. Germline CDR1 LGHNT, CDR2 FRNRAP. This CDR3 has 15 residues. The CDR3 DNA is TGTGCTAGTGGTAGAAGTCAGGGGGCAGGCGAGACCCAGTACTTC. Encoded protein: CASGRSQGAGETQYF.